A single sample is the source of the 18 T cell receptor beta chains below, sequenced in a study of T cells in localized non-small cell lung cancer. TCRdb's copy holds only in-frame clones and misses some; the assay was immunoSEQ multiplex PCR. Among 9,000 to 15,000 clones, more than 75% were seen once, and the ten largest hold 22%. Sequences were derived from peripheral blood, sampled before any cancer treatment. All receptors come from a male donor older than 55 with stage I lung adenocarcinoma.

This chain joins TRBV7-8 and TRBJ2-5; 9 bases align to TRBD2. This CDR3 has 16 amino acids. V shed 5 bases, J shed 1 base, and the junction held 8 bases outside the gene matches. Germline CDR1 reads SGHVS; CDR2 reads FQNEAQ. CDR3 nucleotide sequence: TGTGCCAGCAGCCCTCAGCGGGGGGTATCCCAAGAGACCCAGTACTTC. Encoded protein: CASSPQRGVSQETQYF.

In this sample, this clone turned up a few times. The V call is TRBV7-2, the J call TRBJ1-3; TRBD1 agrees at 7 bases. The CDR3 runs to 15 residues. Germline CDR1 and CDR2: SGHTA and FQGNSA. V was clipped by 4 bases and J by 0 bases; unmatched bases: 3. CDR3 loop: CASSSGGSSGNTIYF. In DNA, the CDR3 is TGTGCCAGCAGCTCAGGGGGTAGCTCTGGAAACACCATATATTTT.

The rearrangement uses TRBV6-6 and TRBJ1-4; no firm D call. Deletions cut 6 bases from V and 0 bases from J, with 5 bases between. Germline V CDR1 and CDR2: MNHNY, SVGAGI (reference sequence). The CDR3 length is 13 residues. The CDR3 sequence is CASRTATNEKLFF. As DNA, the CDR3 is TGTGCCAGCAGGACCGCAACTAATGAAAAACTGTTTTTT.

The CDR3 sequence is CASSSGAYEQYF. CDR3 coding DNA: TGTGCCAGCAGCTCCGGGGCCTACGAGCAGTACTTC. V gene TRBV5-6 combines with J gene TRBJ2-7; tentatively, D is TRBD2 (5 bases). CDR1 is SGHDT and CDR2 is YYEEEE in the germline V gene. V was clipped by 3 bases and J by 2 bases, with 6 bases between them. The CDR3 covers 12 residues.

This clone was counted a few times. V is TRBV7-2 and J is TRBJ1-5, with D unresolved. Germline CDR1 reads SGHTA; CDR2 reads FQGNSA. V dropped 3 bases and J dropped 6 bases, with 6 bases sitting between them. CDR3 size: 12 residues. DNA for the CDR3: TGTGCCAGCAGCTTTTTGAGTCAGCCCCAGCATTTT. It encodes CASSFLSQPQHF. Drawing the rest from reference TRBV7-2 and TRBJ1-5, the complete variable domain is GAGVSQSPSNKVTEKGKDVELRCDPISGHTALYWYRQSLGQGLEFLIYFQGNSAPDKSGLPSDRFSAERTGGSVSTLTIQRTQQEDSAVYLCASSFLSQPQHFGDGTRLSIL.

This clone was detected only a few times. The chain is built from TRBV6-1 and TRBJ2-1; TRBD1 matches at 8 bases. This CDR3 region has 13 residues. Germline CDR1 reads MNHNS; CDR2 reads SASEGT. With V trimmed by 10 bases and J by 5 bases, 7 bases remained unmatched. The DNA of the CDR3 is TGTGCCATCCGGGACAGGAGGAACAATGAGCAGTTCTTC. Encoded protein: CAIRDRRNNEQFF.

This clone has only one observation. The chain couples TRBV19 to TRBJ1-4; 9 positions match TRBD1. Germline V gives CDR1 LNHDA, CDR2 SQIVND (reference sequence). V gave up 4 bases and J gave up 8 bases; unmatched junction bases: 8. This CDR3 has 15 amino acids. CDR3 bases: TGTGCCAGTAGTAGCCCCGGGACAGGGAACGAAAAACTGTTTTTT. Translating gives CASSSPGTGNEKLFF.

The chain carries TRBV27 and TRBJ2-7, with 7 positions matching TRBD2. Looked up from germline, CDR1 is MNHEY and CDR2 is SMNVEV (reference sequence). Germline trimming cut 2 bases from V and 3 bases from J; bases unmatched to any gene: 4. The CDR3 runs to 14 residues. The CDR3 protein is CASSLSGVLYEQYF. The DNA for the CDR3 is TGTGCCAGCAGTTTAAGCGGGGTTCTCTACGAGCAGTACTTC.

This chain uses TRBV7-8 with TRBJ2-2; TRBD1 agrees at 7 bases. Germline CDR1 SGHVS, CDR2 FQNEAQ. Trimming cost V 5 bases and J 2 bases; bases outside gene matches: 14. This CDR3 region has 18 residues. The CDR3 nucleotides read TGTGCCAGCAGCCCCTACAGAAGGGGGCTACAAAACACCGGGGAGCTGTTTTTT. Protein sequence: CASSPYRRGLQNTGELFF.

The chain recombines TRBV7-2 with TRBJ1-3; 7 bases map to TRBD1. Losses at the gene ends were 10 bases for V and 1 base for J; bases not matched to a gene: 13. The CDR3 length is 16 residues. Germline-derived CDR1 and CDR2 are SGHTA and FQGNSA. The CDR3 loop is CATSPTQGVSGNTIYF. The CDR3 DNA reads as TGTGCCACTTCCCCCACCCAGGGGGTATCTGGAAACACCATATATTTT.

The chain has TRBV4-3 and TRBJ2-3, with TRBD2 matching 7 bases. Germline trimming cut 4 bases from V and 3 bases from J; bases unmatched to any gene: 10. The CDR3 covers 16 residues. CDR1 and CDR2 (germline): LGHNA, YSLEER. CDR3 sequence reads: CASSLQWGGETDTQYF. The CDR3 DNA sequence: TGCGCCAGCAGCCTTCAATGGGGGGGGGAAACAGATACGCAGTATTTT.

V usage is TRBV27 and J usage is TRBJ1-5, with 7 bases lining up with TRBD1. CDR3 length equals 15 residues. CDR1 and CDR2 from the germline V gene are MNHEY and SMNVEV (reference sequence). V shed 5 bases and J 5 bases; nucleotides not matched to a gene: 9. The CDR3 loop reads CASSPLQGRDQPQHF. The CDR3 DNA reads TGTGCCAGCAGTCCCCTACAGGGGAGGGATCAGCCCCAGCATTTT.

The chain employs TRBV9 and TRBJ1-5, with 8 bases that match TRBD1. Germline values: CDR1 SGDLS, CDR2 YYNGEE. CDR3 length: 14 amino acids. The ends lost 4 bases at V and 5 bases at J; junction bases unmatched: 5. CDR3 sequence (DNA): TGTGCCAGCAGCTCAGGGGGCGCCCATCAGCCCCAGCATTTT. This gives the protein CASSSGGAHQPQHF.

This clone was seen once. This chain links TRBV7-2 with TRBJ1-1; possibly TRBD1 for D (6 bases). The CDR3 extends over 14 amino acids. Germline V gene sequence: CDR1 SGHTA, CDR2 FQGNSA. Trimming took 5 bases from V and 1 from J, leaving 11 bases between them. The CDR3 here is CASSETGSNTEAFF. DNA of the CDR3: TGTGCCAGCAGCGAGACAGGCTCGAACACTGAAGCTTTCTTT. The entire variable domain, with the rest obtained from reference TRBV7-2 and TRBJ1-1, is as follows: GAGVSQSPSNKVTEKGKDVELRCDPISGHTALYWYRQSLGQGLEFLIYFQGNSAPDKSGLPSDRFSAERTGGSVSTLTIQRTQQEDSAVYLCASSETGSNTEAFFGQGTRLTVV.

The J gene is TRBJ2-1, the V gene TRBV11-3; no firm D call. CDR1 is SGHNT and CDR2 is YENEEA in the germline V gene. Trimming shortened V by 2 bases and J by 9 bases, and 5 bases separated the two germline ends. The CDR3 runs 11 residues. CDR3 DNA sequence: TGTGCCAGCAGCTTAAATTCTGAGCAGTTCTTC. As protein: CASSLNSEQFF.

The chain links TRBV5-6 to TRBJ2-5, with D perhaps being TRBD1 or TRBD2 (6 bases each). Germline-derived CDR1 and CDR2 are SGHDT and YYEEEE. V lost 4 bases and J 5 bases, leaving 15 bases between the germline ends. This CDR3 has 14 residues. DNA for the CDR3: TGTGCCAGCAGCGCACAGGGAGGAGGGGAGACCCAGTACTTC. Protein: CASSAQGGGETQYF.

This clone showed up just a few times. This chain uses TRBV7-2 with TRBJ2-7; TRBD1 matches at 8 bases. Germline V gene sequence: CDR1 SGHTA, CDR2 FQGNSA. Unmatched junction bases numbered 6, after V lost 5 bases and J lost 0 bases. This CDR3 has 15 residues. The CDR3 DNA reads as TGTGCCAGCAGCCTTAAGACAGGGGACTCCTACGAGCAGTACTTC. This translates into CASSLKTGDSYEQYF.

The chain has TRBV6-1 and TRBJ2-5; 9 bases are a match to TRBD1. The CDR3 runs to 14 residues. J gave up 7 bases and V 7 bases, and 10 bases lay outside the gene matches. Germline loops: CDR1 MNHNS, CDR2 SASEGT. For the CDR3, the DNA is TGTGCCAGCACCGGGACAGGGAAACGAGGGACCCAGTACTTC. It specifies CASTGTGKRGTQYF.